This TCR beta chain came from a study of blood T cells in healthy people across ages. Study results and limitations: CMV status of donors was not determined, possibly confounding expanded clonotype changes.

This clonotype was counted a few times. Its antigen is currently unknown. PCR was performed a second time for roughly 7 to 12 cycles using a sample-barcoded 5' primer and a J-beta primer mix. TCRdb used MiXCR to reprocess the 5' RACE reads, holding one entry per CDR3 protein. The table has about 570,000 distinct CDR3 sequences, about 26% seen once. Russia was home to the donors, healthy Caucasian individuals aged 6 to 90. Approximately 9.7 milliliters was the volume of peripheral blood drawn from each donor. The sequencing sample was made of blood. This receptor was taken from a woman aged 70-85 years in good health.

CDR3 bases: TGTGCCAGCAGCCTTAGAGTACAGGGGACTAGAGTACCCTACGAGCAGTACTTC. It translates to CASSLRVQGTRVPYEQYF. The chain recombines TRBV7-2 with TRBJ2-7; D is perhaps TRBD2 (8 bases). Germline V gene lookup returns CDR1 SGHTA and CDR2 FQGNSA. V was trimmed by 5 bases and J by 2 bases, leaving 25 bases between them. The CDR3 has 18 residues.